One and the same sample provided the 5 T cell receptor beta chains below, sequenced in a study of cytomegalovirus exposure and HLA in healthy donors. It was with 60 Vbeta and 13 Jbeta primers that the PCR ran. The table came from immunoSEQ multiplex PCR; TCRdb's copy has only in-frame clones and leaves some out. The sample carries around 78,000 clones, less than 85% recorded once. The specimen sequenced was PBMCs. Receptors were obtained from a woman between 45 and 60 years old in good health and CMV-seronegative.

In this sample, this clone turned up once. The genes are TRBV29-1 and TRBJ1-1; D might be TRBD1 (6 bases). There are 11 residues in the CDR3. Trimming removed 4 bases at V and 5 bases at J, with 8 bases between. Germline V gene lookup returns CDR1 SQVTM and CDR2 ANQGSEA. CDR3 nucleotide sequence: TGCAGCGTTGTACAGGGAACTGAAGCTTTCTTT. Amino acids: CSVVQGTEAFF.

The chain uses TRBV5-1 and TRBJ2-1; D perhaps matches TRBD2 (6 bases). CDR1 SGHRS and CDR2 YFSETQ come from the germline V gene. The CDR3 contains 16 residues. V lost 2 bases to trimming and J lost 8 bases, with 20 bases between them. Here the CDR3 DNA reads TGCGCCAGCAGCTTAAGTCAGGAGGGCCCAATGTATGAGCAGTTCTTC. Protein: CASSLSQEGPMYEQFF.

This clone was recorded only once. The chain joins TRBV28 to TRBJ1-4; TRBD1 aligns across 9 bases. Germline CDR1 and CDR2: MDHEN and SYDVKM. The CDR3 is 19 residues long. J lost 8 bases, V lost 6 bases, and 22 bases had no gene match. DNA for the CDR3: TGTGCCAGCAGCAAACTTACCACTGAAACAGGGGGCGCGAGGGAAAAACTGTTTTTT. It yields the protein CASSKLTTETGGAREKLFF.

The chain joins TRBV28 to TRBJ1-1; 9 positions match TRBD1. The CDR3 runs to 14 residues. The J segment lost 8 bases and the V segment lost 1 base, leaving 5 bases of the junction unmatched. The germline V gene encodes CDR1 MDHEN and CDR2 SYDVKM. DNA for the CDR3: TGTGCCAGCAGTTTATACAGGGGGCGGGAAGAAGCTTTCTTT. Protein: CASSLYRGREEAFF. The variable domain in full, with the rest retrieved from reference TRBV28 and TRBJ1-1, is DVKVTQSSRYLVKRTGEKVFLECVQDMDHENMFWYRQDPGLGLRLIYFSYDVKMKEKGDIPEGYSVSREKKERFSLILESASTNQTSMYLCASSLYRGREEAFFGQGTRLTVV.

The rearrangement uses TRBV7-6 and TRBJ1-1; D remains ambiguous. The germline V and J ends were trimmed by 5 bases and 6 bases, with 7 bases remaining between them. Germline CDR1 is SGHVS and CDR2 is FNYEAQ. This CDR3 is 11 amino acids long. The CDR3 DNA sequence: TGTGCCAGCAGCCCCATCCCTGAAGCTTTCTTT. Amino acid sequence: CASSPIPEAFF. Together with reference TRBV7-6 and TRBJ1-1, the CDR3 gives the full variable domain: GAGVSQSPRYKVTKRGQDVALRCDPISGHVSLYWYRQALGQGPEFLTYFNYEAQQDKSGLPNDRFSAERPEGSISTLTIQRTEQRDSAMYRCASSPIPEAFFGQGTRLTVV.